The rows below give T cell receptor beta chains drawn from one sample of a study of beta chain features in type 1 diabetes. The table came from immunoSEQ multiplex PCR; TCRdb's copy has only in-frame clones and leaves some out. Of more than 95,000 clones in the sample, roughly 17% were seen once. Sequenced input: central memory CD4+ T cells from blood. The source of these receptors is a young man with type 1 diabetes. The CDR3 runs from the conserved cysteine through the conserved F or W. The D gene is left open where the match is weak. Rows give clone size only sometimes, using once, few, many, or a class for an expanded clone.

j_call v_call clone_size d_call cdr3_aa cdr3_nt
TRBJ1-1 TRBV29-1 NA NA CSVDQGGLGTEAFF TGCAGCGTTGATCAAGGGGGGCTCGGCACTGAAGCTTTCTTT
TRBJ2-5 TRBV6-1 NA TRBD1 CASSARQGETQYF TGTGCCAGCAGTGCTCGACAGGGAGAGACCCAGTACTTC
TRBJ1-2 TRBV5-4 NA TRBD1 CASSIGQGYYGYTF TGTGCCAGCAGCATCGGACAGGGGTACTATGGCTACACCTTC
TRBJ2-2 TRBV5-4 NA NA CASSSPGTGELFF TGTGCCAGCAGCTCGCCGGGGACCGGGGAGCTGTTTTTT
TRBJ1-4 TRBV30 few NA CAWSVWESREKLFF TGTGCCTGGAGTGTATGGGAATCGAGGGAAAAACTGTTTTTT
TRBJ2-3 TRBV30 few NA CAWETGGTDTQYF TGTGCCTGGGAGACGGGGGGCACAGATACGCAGTATTTT
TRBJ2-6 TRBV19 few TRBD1 CASSLPGQGSSGANVLTF TGTGCCAGTAGCCTACCGGGACAGGGGTCCTCTGGGGCCAACGTCCTGACTTTC
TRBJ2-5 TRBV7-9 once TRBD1 CATGDSVETQYF TGTGCTACCGGGGACAGTGTGGAGACCCAGTACTTC
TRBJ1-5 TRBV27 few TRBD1 CASSFSVKGADQPQHF TGTGCCAGCAGTTTTAGCGTCAAGGGGGCAGATCAGCCCCAGCATTTT
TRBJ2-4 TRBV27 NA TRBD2 CASWTSGGAYIQYF TGTGCCAGCTGGACTAGCGGGGGGGCATACATTCAGTACTTC
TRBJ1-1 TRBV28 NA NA CASTIPEGRTEAFF TGTGCCAGCACTATCCCCGAGGGGAGGACTGAAGCTTTCTTT
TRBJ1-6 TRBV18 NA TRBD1 CASSPGQGESPLHF TGTGCCAGCTCACCGGGACAGGGGGAATCACCCCTCCACTTT
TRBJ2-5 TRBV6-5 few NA CASSYRGGETQYF TGTGCCAGCAGTTACCGGGGCGGAGAGACCCAGTACTTC
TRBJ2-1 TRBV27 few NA CASSLSFGTLAEQFF TGTGCCAGCAGTTTATCGTTCGGGACTCTCGCTGAGCAGTTCTTC
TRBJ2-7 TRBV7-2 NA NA CASSLGPERYEQYF TGTGCCAGCAGCTTGGGCCCGGAACGTTACGAGCAGTACTTC
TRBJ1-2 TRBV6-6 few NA CASSYFSGESHGYTF TGTGCCAGCAGTTACTTCTCAGGGGAGTCTCATGGCTACACCTTC
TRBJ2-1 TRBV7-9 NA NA CASSFSRLGSYNEQFF TGTGCCAGCAGCTTTTCCCGGCTTGGCTCCTACAATGAGCAGTTCTTC
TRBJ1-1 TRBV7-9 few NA CASSLGPLNTEAFF TGTGCCAGCAGCCTGGGCCCCCTGAACACTGAAGCTTTCTTT
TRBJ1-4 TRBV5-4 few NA CASSLTFNEKLFF TGTGCCAGCAGCTTGACATTTAATGAAAAACTGTTTTTT
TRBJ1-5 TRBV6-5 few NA CASSYGIGQPQHF TGTGCCAGCAGTTACGGGATAGGACAGCCCCAGCATTTT
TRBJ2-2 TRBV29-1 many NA CSVGQGRSQGGELFF TGCAGCGTTGGGCAGGGAAGGAGTCAAGGCGGGGAGCTGTTTTTT
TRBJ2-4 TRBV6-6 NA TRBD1 CASSYSSGGTKNIQYF TGTGCCAGCAGTTACTCTTCAGGGGGAACCAAAAACATTCAGTACTTC
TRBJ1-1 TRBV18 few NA CASSPLGRNTEAFF TGTGCCAGCTCACCACTTGGGCGGAACACTGAAGCTTTCTTT
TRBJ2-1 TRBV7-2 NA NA CASSPNVLGNEQFF TGTGCCAGCAGCCCCAACGTACTGGGAAATGAGCAGTTCTTC
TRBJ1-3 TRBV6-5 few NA CASSYDSTGNTIYF TGTGCCAGCAGTTACGACAGCACTGGAAACACCATATATTTT
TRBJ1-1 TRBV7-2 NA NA CASSLKTGTEAFF TGTGCCAGCAGCCTAAAGACAGGAACTGAAGCTTTCTTT
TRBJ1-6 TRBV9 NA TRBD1 CASSTGTGELTLHF TGTGCCAGCAGCACAGGGACAGGGGAGTTGACCCTCCACTTT
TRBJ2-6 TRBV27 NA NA CASSFVVSGANVLTF TGTGCCAGCAGTTTCGTGGTCTCTGGGGCCAACGTCCTGACTTTC
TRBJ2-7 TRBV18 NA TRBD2 CASSPIPPAGGHPYEQYF TGTGCCAGCTCACCGATCCCCCCGGCGGGGGGACATCCCTACGAGCAGTACTTC
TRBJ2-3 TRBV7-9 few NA CASSLTGVSTDTQYF TGTGCCAGCAGTTTGACAGGTGTTAGCACAGATACGCAGTATTTT
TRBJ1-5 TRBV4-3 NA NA CASSQDGQGRQPQHF TGCGCCAGCAGCCAAGATGGGCAGGGTAGACAGCCCCAGCATTTT
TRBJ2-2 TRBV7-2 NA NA CASSPWATGELFF TGTGCCAGCAGCCCCTGGGCGACCGGGGAGCTGTTTTTT
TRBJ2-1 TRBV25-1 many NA CAGSLSTSYNEQFF TGCGCCGGGTCCCTGAGTACCTCCTACAATGAGCAGTTCTTC
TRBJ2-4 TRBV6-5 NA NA CASSELLNIQYF TGTGCCAGCAGTGAATTGTTAAACATTCAGTACTTC
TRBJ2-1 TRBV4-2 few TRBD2 CASRIAGTYNEQFF TGTGCCAGCCGCATAGCGGGAACCTACAATGAGCAGTTCTTC
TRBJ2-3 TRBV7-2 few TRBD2 CASSLEAGGPGTQYF TGTGCCAGCAGCTTAGAAGCGGGAGGGCCGGGTACGCAGTATTTT
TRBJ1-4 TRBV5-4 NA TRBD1 CASSPDRVDEKLFF TGTGCCAGCAGCCCGGACAGGGTAGATGAAAAACTGTTTTTT
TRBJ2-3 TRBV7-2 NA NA CASSLGGLRGWGTQYF TGTGCCAGCAGCTTAGGTGGCCTGCGGGGTTGGGGTACGCAGTATTTT
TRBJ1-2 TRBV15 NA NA CATSSGQNTHYGYTF TGTGCCACCAGCAGCGGACAGAATACGCACTATGGCTACACCTTC
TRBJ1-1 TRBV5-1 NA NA CASSPTTELNTEAFF TGCGCCAGCAGCCCCACGACAGAGTTGAACACTGAAGCTTTCTTT
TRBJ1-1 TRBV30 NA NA CAWSVLGGKAFF TGTGCCTGGAGTGTACTTGGAGGTAAAGCTTTCTTT
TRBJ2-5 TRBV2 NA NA CASSEIRDGETQYF TGTGCCAGCAGTGAGATACGGGATGGAGAGACCCAGTACTTC
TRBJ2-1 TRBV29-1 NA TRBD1 CSVGGQGTYNEQFF TGCAGCGTTGGGGGACAGGGAACCTACAATGAGCAGTTCTTC
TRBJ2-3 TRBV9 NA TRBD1 CASSFRDRGLYSTDTQYF TGTGCCAGCAGCTTCCGGGACAGGGGCCTTTATAGCACAGATACGCAGTATTTT
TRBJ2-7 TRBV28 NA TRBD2 CASTGLAGAGGYEQYF TGTGCCAGCACCGGACTAGCGGGAGCCGGGGGATACGAGCAGTACTTC
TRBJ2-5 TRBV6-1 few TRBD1 CASRPRQGAGETQYF TGTGCCAGCAGACCACGACAGGGGGCTGGTGAGACCCAGTACTTC
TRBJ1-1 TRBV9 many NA CASSLGGGTEAFF TGTGCCAGCAGTTTAGGTGGGGGTACTGAAGCTTTCTTT
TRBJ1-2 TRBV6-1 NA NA CASSEGVGLYNYGYTF TGTGCCAGCAGTGAGGGGGTAGGATTATATAACTATGGCTACACCTTC
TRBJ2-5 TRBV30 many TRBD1 CASTTGTQETQYF TGTGCCTCTACGACAGGGACCCAAGAGACCCAGTACTTC
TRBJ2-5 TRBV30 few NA CAWSLPIGTQYF TGTGCCTGGAGCCTCCCTATAGGTACCCAGTACTTC
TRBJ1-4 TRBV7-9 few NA CASSFTPDEKLFF TGTGCCAGCAGCTTTACCCCGGATGAAAAACTGTTTTTT
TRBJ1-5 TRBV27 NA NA CASSFGDGHQPQHF TGTGCCAGCAGTTTTGGGGACGGACATCAGCCCCAGCATTTT
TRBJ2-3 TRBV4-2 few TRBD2 CASSQNSRGAGADTQYF TGTGCCAGCAGCCAAAATTCGCGGGGGGCCGGGGCAGATACGCAGTATTTT
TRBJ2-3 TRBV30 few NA CAWSFSSTDTQYF TGTGCCTGGAGTTTCTCTAGCACAGATACGCAGTATTTT
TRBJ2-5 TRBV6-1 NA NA CASSELPKETQYF TGTGCCAGCAGTGAACTACCAAAAGAGACCCAGTACTTC